Following are 14 T cell receptor beta chains from one sample sequenced in a study of metastatic and nonmetastatic thyroid tumors. Ahead of thyroid surgery, no patient had received treatment of any kind. TCRdb re-clonotyped the PCR reads via MiXCR. The sample shows approximately 30,000 clones, approximately 15% of them seen only once. The sequenced sample was blood. All receptors come from a male donor with papillary thyroid cancer or a benign thyroid nodule (not recorded which). Some clones in this sample may be carry-over from other donors' samples.

Turning to this clone: One end of the junction is discordant with germline, which a read error may explain. The chain couples TRBV14 to TRBJ2-7; 8 bases align to TRBD2. This CDR3 contains 14 residues. The germline V gene encodes CDR1 SGHDN and CDR2 FVKESK. The chain's CDR3 is CAISQRLACYEQYF. CDR3 nucleotides: TGTGCCATCAGCCAAAGACTAGCGTGCTACGAGCAGTACTTC.

This clone has only a few counts. The germline gene is not matched at one end of the junction; a read error may be the cause. The chain has TRBV10-1 and TRBJ2-7, with D tentatively TRBD2 (5 bases). Germline V gene data show CDR1 as WNHNN and CDR2 as SYGVQD (reference sequence). The CDR3 covers 13 residues. The CDR3 nucleotides are TGCTCCAGCAGTGTGCCGGGGTCCTACGAGCAGTACTTC. This sequence encodes CSSSVPGSYEQYF.

This clone was seen only a few times. This sequence joins TRBV2 and TRBJ2-3; D may be TRBD1 (6 bases). Germline V gene sequence: CDR1 SNHLY, CDR2 FYNNEI. The CDR3 length is 15 residues. Trimming removed 4 bases at V and 2 bases at J, with 13 bases between. CDR3 DNA sequence: TGTGCCAGCAGTGGAACAGGGTCCTCCACAGATACGCAGTATTTT. It translates to CASSGTGSSTDTQYF.

This clone was seen a few times. V usage is TRBV12-3 or TRBV12-4 and J usage is TRBJ2-3; no clear D. This CDR3 contains 15 residues. The V end was cut by 8 bases, the J end by 2 bases, with 17 bases between. The CDR3 sequence is CASGRSGRSTDTQYF. The CDR3, as DNA: TGTGCCAGCGGACGGAGTGGTAGGTCCACAGATACGCAGTATTTT.

This rearrangement joins TRBV27 to TRBJ1-2, with 9 bases identical to TRBD1. The germline V gene has CDR1 MNHEY and CDR2 SMNVEV (reference sequence). CDR3 length equals 15 residues. J was trimmed by 4 bases and V by 6 bases; bases with no gene match: 9. The CDR3 here is CASRRQGGELYGYTF. The CDR3 bases are TGTGCCAGCAGGAGACAGGGGGGGGAGCTCTATGGCTACACCTTC.

This clone was detected many times. This rearrangement joins TRBV20-1 to TRBJ2-3, with no clear D. Germline lookup yields CDR1 DFQATT and CDR2 SNEGSKA (reference sequence). The CDR3 sequence is 14 residues long. Between the trimmed V and J ends, which lost 3 bases and 4 bases, there was a span of 14 bases. The CDR3 DNA sequence: TGCAGTGCTAGGGGCCCCCGCATGGCAGATACGCAGTATTTT. This translates into CSARGPRMADTQYF.

This clone was seen repeatedly, ten times or more. V is TRBV9 and J is TRBJ2-7; TRBD1 is a possible D gene (5 bases). The ends were cut back, 3 bases at V and 7 bases at J, with 17 bases in the middle. The CDR3 extends over 14 amino acids. CDR1 SGDLS and CDR2 YYNGEE come from the germline V gene. The CDR3: CASSADSSIGEQYF. The CDR3, as DNA: TGTGCCAGCAGCGCCGACAGTTCGATAGGGGAGCAGTACTTC.

In this sample, this clone turned up many times. J is TRBJ2-1 and V is TRBV11-1; D unresolved. This CDR3 has 15 amino acids. Germline lookup yields CDR1 SGHAT and CDR2 FQDESV (reference sequence). V was pared by 2 bases and J by 0 bases, with 8 bases between. As DNA, the CDR3 is TGTGCCAGCAGCTTATCCTCGAGCTCCTACAATGAGCAGTTCTTC. Its translation: CASSLSSSSYNEQFF.

The sample holds one count of this clone. The chain employs TRBV5-1 and TRBJ1-2; no firm D call. V was shortened by 4 bases and J by 4 bases, with 11 bases between the two germline ends. Germline CDR1 SGHRS, CDR2 YFSETQ. The CDR3 is 13 amino acids. The CDR3 region has the DNA TGCGCCAGCAGCACCCAGCCATCCTATGGCTACACCTTC. This gives the protein CASSTQPSYGYTF.

This clone was seen many times. Just one base apart from a much larger clone, this may be a read error. The rearrangement links TRBV11-2 to TRBJ1-5; no clear D gene. Trimming removed 6 bases at V and 4 bases at J, with 19 bases between. The germline gives CDR1 SGHAT, CDR2 FQNNGV. The CDR3 is 16 amino acids. CDR3 bases: TGTGCCAGCAGACGGGCAGGAACCCATGGTAATCAGCCCCAGCATTTT. This translates into CASRRAGTHGNQPQHF.

The chain has TRBV7-8 and TRBJ1-2; D is possibly TRBD1 (6 bases). The CDR3 runs to 15 residues. Trimming shortened V by 0 bases and J by 8 bases, and 16 bases separated the two germline ends. Germline V gene sequence: CDR1 SGHVS, CDR2 FQNEAQ. This chain's CDR3 is CASSLAPRQVGGYTF. DNA of the CDR3: TGTGCCAGCAGCTTAGCCCCTAGACAGGTTGGAGGCTACACCTTC.

This clone was seen many times. The chain combines TRBV24-1 with TRBJ2-5; 10 bases match TRBD2. J gave up 1 base and V 4 bases, and 5 bases lay outside the gene matches. The CDR3 contains 16 residues. Germline V CDR1 and CDR2: KGHDR, SFDVKD. The CDR3 coding sequence is TGTGCCACCAGTGACCCACTAGCGGGATCCCAAGAGACCCAGTACTTC. This sequence encodes CATSDPLAGSQETQYF.

This chain's CDR3 is CASSLVALASGGVQDTQYF. The CDR3 DNA reads TGTGCCAGCAGCTTAGTGGCACTCGCGAGCGGGGGCGTGCAGGATACGCAGTATTTT. The V gene is TRBV11-3, the J gene TRBJ2-3; TRBD2 matches 8 bases. CDR3 size: 19 residues. Germline CDR1 reads SGHNT; CDR2 reads YENEEA. J lost 6 bases, V lost 1 base, and 18 bases had no gene match. The complete variable domain, with remaining parts taken from reference TRBV11-3 and TRBJ2-3, reads EAGVVQSPRYKIIEKKQPVAFWCNPISGHNTLYWYLQNLGQGPELLIRYENEEAVDDSQLPKDRFSAERLKGVDSTLKIQPAELGDSAVYLCASSLVALASGGVQDTQYFGPGTRLTVL.

By its share, this clone is medium-sized. This chain uses TRBV6-5 with TRBJ1-3; D remains unclear. V was cut by 0 bases and J by 8 bases, with 11 bases left in between. CDR1 and CDR2 from the germline V gene are MNHEY and SVGAGI. This CDR3 spans 14 amino acids. Here the CDR3 reads CASSYSPASDTIYF. In DNA form, the CDR3 reads TGTGCCAGCAGTTACTCCCCCGCTTCCGACACCATATATTTT.